This entry concerns a single T cell receptor (beta chain). Germline CDR1 reads PRHDT; CDR2 reads FYEKMQ (reference sequence). This CDR3 has 15 amino acids. V was pared by 5 bases and J by 0 bases, with 11 bases between. In the original processing: Nucleated cell counts were estimated from reference gene primer amplification. The table came from immunoSEQ multiplex PCR; TCRdb's copy has only in-frame clones and leaves some out. D and trimming come from the DNA, and the V and J calls and clone size come from that table. This sample yields some 350,000 clones, of which 80% to 90% are seen a single time; over 0.95% belongs to the top ten. The data stem from a study of blood T cell repertoires in COVID-19.

This receptor was taken from a man younger than 35 who had recovered from COVID-19. This chain links TRBV13 with TRBJ2-1; D call uncertain. The material sequenced was PBMCs or T cells enriched from blood (not recorded which). Here the CDR3 DNA reads TGTGCCAGCAGCCCTCTCGCGGCCTCCTACAATGAGCAGTTCTTC. Translation gives CASSPLAASYNEQFF.